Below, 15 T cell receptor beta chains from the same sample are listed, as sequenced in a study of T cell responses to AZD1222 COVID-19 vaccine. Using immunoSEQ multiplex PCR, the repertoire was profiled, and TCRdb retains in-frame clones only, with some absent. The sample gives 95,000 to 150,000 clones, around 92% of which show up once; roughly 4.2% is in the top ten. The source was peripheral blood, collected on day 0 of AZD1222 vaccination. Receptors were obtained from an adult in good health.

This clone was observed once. Here the CDR3 DNA reads TGTGCCAGTAGCCCTTCCCTGACTAGCGGGGCTGGTGAGCAGTTCTTC. Translated: CASSPSLTSGAGEQFF. The V and J genes are TRBV19 and TRBJ2-1, with 11 bases identical to TRBD2. This CDR3 is 16 amino acids long. Germline V gene sequence: CDR1 LNHDA, CDR2 SQIVND (reference sequence). The ends lost 6 bases at V and 9 bases at J; junction bases unmatched: 13.

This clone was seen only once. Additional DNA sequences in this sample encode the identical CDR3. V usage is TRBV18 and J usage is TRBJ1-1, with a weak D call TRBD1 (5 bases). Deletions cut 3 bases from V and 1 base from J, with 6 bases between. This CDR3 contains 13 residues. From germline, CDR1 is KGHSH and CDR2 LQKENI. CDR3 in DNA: TGTGCCAGCTCACCCACAGGGAACACTGAAGCTTTCTTT. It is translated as CASSPTGNTEAFF.

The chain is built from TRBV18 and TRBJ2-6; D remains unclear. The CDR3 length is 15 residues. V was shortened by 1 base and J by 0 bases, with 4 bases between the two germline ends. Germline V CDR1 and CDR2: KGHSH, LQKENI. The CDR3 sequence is CASSPLASGANVLTF. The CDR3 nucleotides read TGTGCCAGCTCACCACTTGCCTCTGGGGCCAACGTCCTGACTTTC.

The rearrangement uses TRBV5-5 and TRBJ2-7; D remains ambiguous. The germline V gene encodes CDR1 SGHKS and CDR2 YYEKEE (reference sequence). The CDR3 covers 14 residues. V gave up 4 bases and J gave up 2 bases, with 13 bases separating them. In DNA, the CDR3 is TGTGCCAGCAGCCCCTTTGGCGGCACCTACGAGCAGTACTTC. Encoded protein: CASSPFGGTYEQYF.

CDR3 coding DNA: TGCGCCAGCAGTCGTGAGGGGATGAACACTGAAGCTTTCTTT. Translating it yields CASSREGMNTEAFF. The chain carries TRBV10-2 and TRBJ1-1, with TRBD1 as a possible D gene (5 bases). The CDR3 covers 14 residues. The V gene lost 5 bases and the J gene lost 0 bases, with 10 bases spanning the gap. Germline V CDR1 and CDR2: WSHSY, SAAADI.

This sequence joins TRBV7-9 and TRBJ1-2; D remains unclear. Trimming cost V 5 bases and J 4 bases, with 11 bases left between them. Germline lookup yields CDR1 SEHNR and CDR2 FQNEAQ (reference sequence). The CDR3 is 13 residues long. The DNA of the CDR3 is TGTGCCAGCAGCCGCGAGGGAGTCTATGGCTACACCTTC. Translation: CASSREGVYGYTF.

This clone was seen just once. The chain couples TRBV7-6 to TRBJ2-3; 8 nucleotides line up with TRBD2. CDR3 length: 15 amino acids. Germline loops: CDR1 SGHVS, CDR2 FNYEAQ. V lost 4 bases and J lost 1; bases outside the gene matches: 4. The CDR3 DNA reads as TGTGCCAGCAGCTCCCCGGGACTAGGCACAGATACGCAGTATTTT. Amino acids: CASSSPGLGTDTQYF. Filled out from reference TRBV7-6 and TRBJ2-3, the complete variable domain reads GAGVSQSPRYKVTKRGQDVALRCDPISGHVSLYWYRQALGQGPEFLTYFNYEAQQDKSGLPNDRFSAERPEGSISTLTIQRTEQRDSAMYRCASSSPGLGTDTQYFGPGTRLTVL.

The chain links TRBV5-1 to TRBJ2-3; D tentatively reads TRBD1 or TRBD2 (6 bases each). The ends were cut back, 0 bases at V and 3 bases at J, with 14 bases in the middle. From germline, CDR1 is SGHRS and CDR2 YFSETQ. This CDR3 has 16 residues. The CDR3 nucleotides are TGCGCCAGCAGCTTGGCCAGAGGAGGGGGGACAGATACGCAGTATTTT. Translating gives CASSLARGGGTDTQYF.

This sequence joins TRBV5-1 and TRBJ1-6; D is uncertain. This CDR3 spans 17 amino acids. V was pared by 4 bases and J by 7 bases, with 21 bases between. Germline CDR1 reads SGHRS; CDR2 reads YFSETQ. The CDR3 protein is CASSMDASRRENSPLHF. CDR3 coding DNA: TGCGCCAGCAGCATGGACGCGTCGAGGCGAGAGAATTCACCCCTCCACTTT. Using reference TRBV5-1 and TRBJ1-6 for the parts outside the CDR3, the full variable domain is KAGVTQTPRYLIKTRGQQVTLSCSPISGHRSVSWYQQTPGQGLQFLFEYFSETQRNKGNFPGRFSGRQFSNSRSEMNVSTLELGDSALYLCASSMDASRRENSPLHFGNGTRLTVT.

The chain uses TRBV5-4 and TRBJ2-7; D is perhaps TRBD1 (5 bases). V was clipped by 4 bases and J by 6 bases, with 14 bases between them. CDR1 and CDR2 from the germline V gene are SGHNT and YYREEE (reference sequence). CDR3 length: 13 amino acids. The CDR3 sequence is CASSATGAPEQYF. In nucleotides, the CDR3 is TGTGCCAGCAGCGCCACAGGTGCCCCCGAGCAGTACTTC.

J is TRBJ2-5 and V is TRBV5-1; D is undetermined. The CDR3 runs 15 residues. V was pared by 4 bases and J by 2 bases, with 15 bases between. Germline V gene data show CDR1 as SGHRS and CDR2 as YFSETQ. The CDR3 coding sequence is TGCGCCAGCAGCCCTCAGTCGGGTAGTCAAGAGACCCAGTACTTC. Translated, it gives CASSPQSGSQETQYF. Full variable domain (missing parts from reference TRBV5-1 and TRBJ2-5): KAGVTQTPRYLIKTRGQQVTLSCSPISGHRSVSWYQQTPGQGLQFLFEYFSETQRNKGNFPGRFSGRQFSNSRSEMNVSTLELGDSALYLCASSPQSGSQETQYFGPGTRLLVL.

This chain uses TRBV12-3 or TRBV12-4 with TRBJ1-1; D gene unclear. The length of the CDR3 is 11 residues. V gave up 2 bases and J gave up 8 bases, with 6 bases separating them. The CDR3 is CASSLFEEAFF. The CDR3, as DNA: TGTGCCAGCAGTTTATTTGAGGAAGCTTTCTTT.

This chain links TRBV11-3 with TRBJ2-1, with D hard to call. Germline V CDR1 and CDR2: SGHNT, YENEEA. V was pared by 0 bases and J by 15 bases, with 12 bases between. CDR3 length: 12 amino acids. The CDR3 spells CASSLDLGSLFF. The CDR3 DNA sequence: TGTGCCAGCAGCTTAGATCTGGGTAGTCTGTTCTTC. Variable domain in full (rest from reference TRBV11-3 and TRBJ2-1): EAGVVQSPRYKIIEKKQPVAFWCNPISGHNTLYWYLQNLGQGPELLIRYENEEAVDDSQLPKDRFSAERLKGVDSTLKIQPAELGDSAVYLCASSLDLGSLFFGPGTRLTVL.

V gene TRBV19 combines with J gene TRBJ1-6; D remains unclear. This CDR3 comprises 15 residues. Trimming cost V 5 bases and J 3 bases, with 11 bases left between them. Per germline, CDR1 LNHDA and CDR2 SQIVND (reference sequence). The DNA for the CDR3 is TGTGCCAGTAGTTCTGTCTGGAACTATAATTCACCCCTCCACTTT. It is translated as CASSSVWNYNSPLHF.

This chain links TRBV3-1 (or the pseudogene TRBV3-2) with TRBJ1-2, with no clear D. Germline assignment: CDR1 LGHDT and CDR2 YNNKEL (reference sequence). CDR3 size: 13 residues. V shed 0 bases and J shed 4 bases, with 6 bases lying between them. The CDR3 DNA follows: TGTGCCAGCAGCCAAGATGCCGGCTATGGCTACACCTTC. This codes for CASSQDAGYGYTF.